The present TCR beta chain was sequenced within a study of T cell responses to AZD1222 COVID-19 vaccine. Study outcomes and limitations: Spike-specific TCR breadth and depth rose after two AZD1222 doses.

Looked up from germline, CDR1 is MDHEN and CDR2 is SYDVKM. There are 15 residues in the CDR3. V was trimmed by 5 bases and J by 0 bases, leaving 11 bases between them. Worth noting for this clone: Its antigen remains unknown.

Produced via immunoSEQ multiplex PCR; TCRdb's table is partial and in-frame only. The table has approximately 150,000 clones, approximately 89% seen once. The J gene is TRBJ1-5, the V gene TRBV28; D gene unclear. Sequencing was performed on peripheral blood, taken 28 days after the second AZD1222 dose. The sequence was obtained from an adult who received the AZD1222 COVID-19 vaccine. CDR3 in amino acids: CASSGSGNSNQPQHF. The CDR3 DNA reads TGTGCCAGCAGTGGGAGCGGGAATAGCAATCAGCCCCAGCATTTT.